This entry concerns a single TCR beta chain. The CDR3 runs to 14 residues. CDR1 is LNHDA, CDR2 SQIVND, per germline (reference sequence). The ends lost 5 bases at V and 0 bases at J; junction bases unmatched: 3. The sample is drawn from a study of blood T cell repertoires in COVID-19. TCRdb's table, derived via immunoSEQ multiplex PCR, lists solely in-frame clones and lacks some. Seen here are some 41,000 clones, around 87% observed once, and the top ten hold 8% to 10%. This clonotype was sampled from an elderly woman with active COVID-19. The specimen sequenced was peripheral blood. V usage is TRBV19 and J usage is TRBJ2-5; 7 nucleotides line up with TRBD2. The CDR3, as DNA: TGTGCCAGTAGTCTCGCGGGGGACCAAGAGACCCAGTACTTC. This codes for CASSLAGDQETQYF.